Each of the 20 T cell receptor beta chains below was sequenced from the same sample in a study of CD8+CD57+ T cells in acquired aplastic anemia. The template for TCR beta VDJ and CDR3 sequence profiling was genomic DNA. TCRdb redid the calling of the reads with MiXCR, one entry per CDR3 protein. This table holds 190,000 or so distinct CDR3 sequences, over 60% found once. Sample: sorted CD4+, CD8+, or CD8+CD57+ T cells (not recorded which) from PBMCs. All receptors derive from a human donor in good health.

This chain uses TRBV20-1 with TRBJ2-1, with TRBD2 matching 12 bases. V shed 4 bases and J 9 bases; nucleotides not matched to a gene: 7. The germline V gene encodes CDR1 DFQATT and CDR2 SNEGSKA (reference sequence). The CDR3 sequence is 14 residues long. CDR3 bases: TGCAGTGCTATCCCTAGCGGGAGGGTGGGTGAGCAGTTCTTC. Translation gives CSAIPSGRVGEQFF.

This clonotype showed up many times. The gene calls are TRBV29-1 and TRBJ2-1; D is undetermined. The CDR3 runs 10 residues. Trimming removed 8 bases at V and 4 bases at J, with 6 bases between. Per the germline V gene, CDR1 is SQVTM and CDR2 is ANQGSEA. Here the CDR3 reads CSNGYNEQFF. The DNA of the CDR3 is TGCAGCAATGGGTACAATGAGCAGTTCTTC.

This chain uses TRBV7-9 with TRBJ2-1, with 11 bases aligning to TRBD2. CDR1 is SEHNR and CDR2 is FQNEAQ in the germline V gene (reference sequence). V was clipped by 0 bases and J by 3 bases; unmatched bases: 7. The CDR3 loop spans 18 amino acids. The CDR3 here is CASSLASSGGPDYNEQFF. Here the CDR3 DNA reads TGTGCCAGCAGCTTAGCATCTAGCGGGGGGCCCGACTACAATGAGCAGTTCTTC.

CDR3 in amino acids: CASSEGGIPYEQYF. CDR3 in DNA: TGCGCCAGCAGTGAAGGTGGGATCCCCTACGAGCAGTACTTC. V and J are TRBV10-1 and TRBJ2-7; D unclear. From germline, CDR1 is WNHNN and CDR2 SYGVQD (reference sequence). V was shortened by 3 bases and J by 2 bases, with 11 bases between the two germline ends. This CDR3 is 14 amino acids long.

The V and J genes are TRBV7-3 and TRBJ2-5, with TRBD1 matching over 8 bases. CDR1 is SGHTA and CDR2 is FQGTGA in the germline V gene. The trim removed 4 bases at V and 4 bases at J, leaving 8 bases unmatched. The CDR3 runs 15 residues. In DNA form, the CDR3 reads TGTGCCAGCAGCTCTCAGGGGGCGCTGGGAGAGACCCAGTACTTC. Protein product: CASSSQGALGETQYF.

The J gene is TRBJ2-5, the V gene TRBV14; 9 bases align to TRBD2. The CDR3 totals 16 residues. Trimming removed 4 bases from V and 2 bases from J; junction bases left unmatched: 8. The germline V gene encodes CDR1 SGHDN and CDR2 FVKESK. CDR3 sequence reads: CASSLGGSGSQETQYF. The CDR3 DNA follows: TGTGCCAGCAGCCTTGGTGGTAGCGGGAGTCAAGAGACCCAGTACTTC.

This sequence joins TRBV7-2 and TRBJ2-7; TRBD1 matches 9 bases. This CDR3 is built from 13 residues. The junction had 7 bases not matched to a gene; V was cut back by 3 bases and J by 10 bases. Germline-derived CDR1 and CDR2 are SGHTA and FQGNSA. In DNA form, the CDR3 reads TGTGCCAGCAGCTTCGGGACAGGGAAGGGACAGTACTTC. Encoded protein: CASSFGTGKGQYF.

This clonotype has only a few counts. This sequence joins TRBV24-1 and TRBJ2-2; D is unresolved. The CDR3 has 13 amino acids. The V end lost 3 bases, the J end lost 4 bases, and 5 bases lay between the germline ends. The germline gives CDR1 KGHDR, CDR2 SFDVKD. The CDR3 DNA follows: TGTGCCACCAGTGATGGCTTCACCGGGGAGCTGTTTTTT. Protein sequence: CATSDGFTGELFF.

This rearrangement joins TRBV4-2 to TRBJ1-4; TRBD1 is a possible D gene (6 bases). The ends were cut back, 5 bases at V and 3 bases at J, with 10 bases in the middle. The CDR3 length is 14 residues. Germline assignment: CDR1 LGHNA and CDR2 YNFKEQ. The CDR3 DNA is TGTGCCAGCAGCACCAGACAGGCTAATGAAAAACTGTTTTTT. Encoded protein: CASSTRQANEKLFF.

The chain couples TRBV7-2 to TRBJ2-3; tentatively, D is TRBD2 (5 bases). The CDR3 contains 15 residues. V was clipped by 5 bases and J by 2 bases, with 14 bases between them. Germline V gene lookup returns CDR1 SGHTA and CDR2 FQGNSA. The CDR3 bases are TGTGCCAGCAGCCTCCAAGACGGGAACACAGATACGCAGTATTTT. As protein: CASSLQDGNTDTQYF.

The chain has TRBV7-9 and TRBJ2-7; D call uncertain. The CDR3 is 14 residues long. V shed 1 base and J shed 0 bases, with 7 bases lying between them. The germline gives CDR1 SEHNR, CDR2 FQNEAQ (reference sequence). In DNA form, the CDR3 reads TGTGCCAGCAGCTTAGGGGAATCCTCCTACGAGCAGTACTTC. Encoded protein: CASSLGESSYEQYF. Filled out from reference TRBV7-9 and TRBJ2-7, the complete variable domain reads DTGVSQNPRHKITKRGQNVTFRCDPISEHNRLYWYRQTLGQGPEFLTYFQNEAQLEKSRLLSDRFSAERPKGSFSTLEIQRTEQGDSAMYLCASSLGESSYEQYFGPGTRLTVT.

The chain combines TRBV10-3 with TRBJ2-3; 8 positions agree with TRBD2. The CDR3 extends over 17 amino acids. The V segment lost 2 bases and the J segment 4 bases; nucleotides outside the gene matches: 11. The germline V gene has CDR1 ENHRY and CDR2 SYGVKD. The CDR3 DNA is TGTGCCATCAGTGAGAGGGTGGTAGCGGGGCGGTCAGATACGCAGTATTTT. Amino acid sequence: CAISERVVAGRSDTQYF.

This clonotype has more than one count but fewer than ten. A read error may be the cause here, since a much bigger clone is one base away. The chain employs TRBV29-1 and TRBJ2-1; D is perhaps TRBD2 (5 bases). Germline V gene sequence: CDR1 SQVTM, CDR2 ANQGSEA. The CDR3 loop spans 13 amino acids. The CDR3 nucleotides read TGCGGCGTTTCAATCCCCGGGAAAAATGAGCAGTTCTTC. Protein: CGVSIPGKNEQFF.

The V gene is TRBV20-1, the J gene TRBJ1-2; D gene uncertain. V was pared by 6 bases and J by 8 bases, with 19 bases between. This CDR3 contains 13 residues. In germline, CDR1 is DFQATT, CDR2 SNEGSKA (reference sequence). The CDR3 protein is CSARSQTDEGYTF. DNA for the CDR3: TGCAGTGCGAGATCTCAAACAGATGAGGGCTACACCTTC.

This clonotype was observed once. The V gene is TRBV29-1, the J gene TRBJ2-1; 10 bases fit TRBD1. CDR1 and CDR2 from the germline V gene are SQVTM and ANQGSEA. J lost 7 bases, V lost 6 bases, and 6 bases had no gene match. The CDR3 contains 13 residues. The CDR3 sequence: CSVRDRGRNEQFF. The CDR3 DNA reads TGCAGCGTGAGGGACAGGGGCAGGAATGAGCAGTTCTTC.

The J gene is TRBJ2-3, the V gene TRBV19; D perhaps matches TRBD2 (6 bases). CDR1 and CDR2 from the germline V gene are LNHDA and SQIVND (reference sequence). The CDR3 is made up of 15 amino acids. V dropped 4 bases and J dropped 0 bases, with 11 bases sitting between them. Here the CDR3 DNA reads TGTGCCAGTAGTACCTCACTAGCTAGCACAGATACGCAGTATTTT. This codes for CASSTSLASTDTQYF.

This clonotype was found many times. The rearrangement uses TRBV7-6 and TRBJ2-2, with D perhaps matching TRBD2 (5 bases). Trimming cost V 5 bases and J 1 base, with 14 bases left between them. The germline CDR1 and CDR2 sequences are SGHVS and FNYEAQ. This CDR3 is 16 amino acids long. The CDR3 DNA reads TGTGCCAGCAGCCCCAACCTGGCGGGGAACACCGGGGAGCTGTTTTTT. It encodes CASSPNLAGNTGELFF. Using reference TRBV7-6 and TRBJ2-2 for the parts outside the CDR3, the full variable domain is GAGVSQSPRYKVTKRGQDVALRCDPISGHVSLYWYRQALGQGPEFLTYFNYEAQQDKSGLPNDRFSAERPEGSISTLTIQRTEQRDSAMYRCASSPNLAGNTGELFFGEGSRLTVL.

The J gene is TRBJ2-7, the V gene TRBV7-8; D call uncertain. Deletions cut 5 bases from V and 2 bases from J, with 10 bases between. This CDR3 is built from 13 residues. Germline CDR1 SGHVS, CDR2 FQNEAQ. The CDR3, as DNA: TGTGCCAGCAGCCCTGGCATGACCTACGAGCAGTACTTC. This gives the protein CASSPGMTYEQYF.

This chain joins TRBV10-3 and TRBJ2-7, with TRBD2 matching over 10 bases. The junction had 14 bases not matched to a gene; V was cut back by 4 bases and J by 5 bases. Germline values: CDR1 ENHRY, CDR2 SYGVKD. The CDR3 is made up of 17 amino acids. CDR3 in amino acids: CAISAGTSAILAHEQYF. As DNA, the CDR3 is TGTGCCATCAGTGCCGGGACTAGCGCCATTTTGGCCCACGAGCAGTACTTC.

J is TRBJ2-7 and V is TRBV5-1; D is possibly TRBD1 (6 bases). This CDR3 spans 13 amino acids. CDR1 and CDR2 from the germline V gene are SGHRS and YFSETQ. Trimming removed 0 bases at V and 7 bases at J, with 11 bases between. CDR3 coding DNA: TGCGCCAGCAGCTTGGACAACACAGGGGAGCAGTACTTC. It yields the protein CASSLDNTGEQYF.